These 21 T cell receptor beta chains came from one sample sequenced in a study of blood T cell repertoires in COVID-19. Data came from immunoSEQ multiplex PCR; TCRdb stores just in-frame clones and leaves some out. This sample yields around 400,000 clones, of which more than 80% are seen a single time; roughly 1.2% belongs to the top ten. The sequencing input was peripheral blood. These receptors were taken from a man aged 35 to 55 with acute or convalescent COVID-19.

The chain links TRBV2 to TRBJ2-1; possible D gene TRBD2, 5 bases. With 7 bases removed from V and 7 bases from J, the gap between germline ends came to 14 bases. From germline, CDR1 is SNHLY and CDR2 FYNNEI. The CDR3 spans 13 residues. CDR3 DNA: TGTGCCAGCAACCAGGACGGAGGAAATGAGCAGTTCTTC. Amino acids: CASNQDGGNEQFF.

This sequence joins TRBV2 and TRBJ1-1; D uncertain. The CDR3 covers 11 residues. The germline CDR1 and CDR2 sequences are SNHLY and FYNNEI. V lost 6 bases and J 6 bases, leaving 8 bases between the germline ends. The CDR3, as DNA: TGTGCCAGCAGGGAAAGCTCTGAAGCTTTCTTT. Amino acid sequence: CASRESSEAFF.

The chain links TRBV28 to TRBJ2-7; no firm D call. V lost 7 bases and J 2 bases, leaving 12 bases between the germline ends. This CDR3 is 13 amino acids long. Germline CDR1 is MDHEN and CDR2 is SYDVKM. The CDR3, as DNA: TGTGCCAGCATGACTGTAAGCACCTACGAGCAGTACTTC. Its translation is CASMTVSTYEQYF. Looking up the rest from reference TRBV28 and TRBJ2-7 gives the full variable domain: DVKVTQSSRYLVKRTGEKVFLECVQDMDHENMFWYRQDPGLGLRLIYFSYDVKMKEKGDIPEGYSVSREKKERFSLILESASTNQTSMYLCASMTVSTYEQYFGPGTRLTVT.

This chain links TRBV3-1 (or the pseudogene TRBV3-2) with TRBJ1-1, with 8 bases identical to TRBD1. CDR1 is LGHDT and CDR2 is YNNKEL in the germline V gene (reference sequence). V lost 4 bases to trimming and J lost 4 bases; unmatched junction nucleotides: 5. The CDR3 has 14 amino acids. The CDR3 nucleotides read TGTGCCAGCAGCCTGGACAGGGTGAGCACTGAAGCTTTCTTT. It translates to CASSLDRVSTEAFF.

V gene TRBV2 combines with J gene TRBJ1-1; D gene unclear. V gave up 6 bases and J gave up 1 base, with 12 bases separating them. From germline, CDR1 is SNHLY and CDR2 FYNNEI. The CDR3 loop spans 14 amino acids. CDR3 in amino acids: CASRRGLQNTEAFF. Written as DNA, the CDR3 is TGTGCCAGCAGACGAGGACTCCAGAACACTGAAGCTTTCTTT.

This chain connects TRBV7-2 to TRBJ1-3; D not certain. The CDR3 extends over 14 amino acids. CDR1 is SGHTA and CDR2 is FQGNSA in the germline V gene. Trimming removed 1 base at V and 2 bases at J, with 6 bases between. The CDR3 spells CASSLVRAGNTIYF. CDR3 DNA: TGTGCCAGCAGCTTAGTCCGGGCTGGAAACACCATATATTTT.

The CDR3 DNA is TGTGCCAGCAGCACCGGGAATTCTCCTTGGCCCCAGCATTTT. It codes for CASSTGNSPWPQHF. The J gene is TRBJ1-5, the V gene TRBV6-5; no clear D. The germline V gene encodes CDR1 MNHEY and CDR2 SVGAGI. The CDR3 runs 14 residues. Trimming removed 6 bases at V and 9 bases at J, with 18 bases between.

The rearrangement uses TRBV4-1 and TRBJ2-7, with 7 bases that match TRBD2. CDR1 is MGHRA and CDR2 is YSYEKL in the germline V gene. The CDR3 extends over 14 amino acids. J was trimmed by 5 bases and V by 4 bases; bases with no gene match: 8. CDR3 region: CASSPVGRRHEQYF. In DNA form, the CDR3 reads TGCGCCAGCAGCCCTGTCGGGAGGAGGCACGAGCAGTACTTC.

This chain joins TRBV19 and TRBJ1-2, with a tentative D call TRBD1 (6 bases). The germline CDR1 and CDR2 sequences are LNHDA and SQIVND (reference sequence). V shed 4 bases and J shed 7 bases, with 16 bases lying between them. CDR3 length: 14 residues. DNA for the CDR3: TGTGCCAGTAGTACCAACAGGGAGATAGGTGGCTACACCTTC. This translates into CASSTNREIGGYTF. Together with reference TRBV19 and TRBJ1-2, the CDR3 gives the full variable domain: DGGITQSPKYLFRKEGQNVTLSCEQNLNHDAMYWYRQDPGQGLRLIYYSQIVNDFQKGDIAEGYSVSREKKESFPLTVTSAQKNPTAFYLCASSTNREIGGYTFGSGTRLTVV.

The sample holds a few counts of this clone. The rearrangement links TRBV27 to TRBJ1-3; a possible D gene is TRBD1 (6 bases). The CDR3 totals 13 residues. Germline V lookup: CDR1 MNHEY, CDR2 SMNVEV (reference sequence). The ends were cut back, 6 bases at V and 4 bases at J, with 10 bases in the middle. The CDR3 bases are TGTGCCAGCAGGTTTACAGGGGGAAACACCATATATTTT. This sequence encodes CASRFTGGNTIYF.

The rearrangement links TRBV5-1 to TRBJ2-7, with 16 bases lining up with TRBD2. The CDR3 length is 16 residues. Losses at the gene ends were 4 bases for V and 2 bases for J; bases not matched to a gene: 3. CDR1 is SGHRS and CDR2 is YFSETQ in the germline V gene. The CDR3 DNA is TGCGCCAGCAGCCGCGGGACTAGCGGGAGGGCCTACGAGCAGTACTTC. The encoded protein is CASSRGTSGRAYEQYF.

This chain joins TRBV6-6 and TRBJ2-1, with D possibly being TRBD2 (6 bases). V lost 7 bases, J lost 8 bases, and 15 bases lay in between. The CDR3 runs to 13 residues. CDR1 is MNHNY and CDR2 is SVGAGI in the germline V gene (reference sequence). Here the CDR3 reads CASIRTSNHEQFF. The CDR3, as DNA: TGTGCCAGCATTCGAACTAGCAACCATGAGCAGTTCTTC.

The chain couples TRBV10-3 to TRBJ1-6; 7 positions agree with TRBD1. V lost 4 bases and J lost 5; bases outside the gene matches: 5. Germline CDR1 reads ENHRY; CDR2 reads SYGVKD. The CDR3 has 15 amino acids. As DNA, the CDR3 is TGTGCCATCAGTGTCAGGGGGGAAGATAATTCACCCCTCCACTTT. This gives the protein CAISVRGEDNSPLHF.

This clone has only a few counts. This sequence joins TRBV9 and TRBJ1-1, with 7 bases that match TRBD1. Germline V gene sequence: CDR1 SGDLS, CDR2 YYNGEE. The J segment lost 1 base and the V segment lost 3 bases, leaving 6 bases of the junction unmatched. The CDR3 has 15 residues. The CDR3 sequence is CASSGWTGQNTEAFF. The CDR3, as DNA: TGTGCCAGCAGCGGTTGGACAGGTCAGAACACTGAAGCTTTCTTT.

The V gene is TRBV5-4, the J gene TRBJ1-1; D not certain. Between the trimmed V and J ends, which lost 0 bases and 1 base, there was a span of 16 bases. CDR1 SGHNT and CDR2 YYREEE come from the germline V gene (reference sequence). CDR3 length: 17 amino acids. The CDR3 nucleotides read TGTGCCAGCAGCTTGGCGAGGGCATCGCGGGGGAACACTGAAGCTTTCTTT. As protein: CASSLARASRGNTEAFF.

The gene calls are TRBV24-1 and TRBJ1-6; D may be TRBD1 (5 bases). From germline, CDR1 is KGHDR and CDR2 SFDVKD. This CDR3 is 17 amino acids long. The ends were cut back, 1 base at V and 10 bases at J, with 19 bases in the middle. CDR3 residues: CATSDLRQGQTKSPLHF. The CDR3 DNA reads as TGTGCCACCAGTGATTTACGGCAGGGTCAGACCAAGTCACCCCTCCACTTT.

The genes are TRBV28 and TRBJ1-6; D unresolved. Germline V CDR1 and CDR2: MDHEN, SYDVKM. The V end was cut by 6 bases, the J end by 8 bases, with 14 bases between. The length of the CDR3 is 14 residues. The CDR3, as DNA: TGTGCCAGCAGCTCTCCCCCCGAGGATTCACCCCTCCACTTT. This translates into CASSSPPEDSPLHF.

The V call is TRBV6-2 or TRBV6-3, the J call TRBJ2-7, with D possibly matching TRBD2 (5 bases). The CDR3 loop spans 16 amino acids. Germline values: CDR1 MNHEY, CDR2 SVGEGT. Trimming left V 5 bases short and J 3 bases short, with 20 bases between. CDR3 nucleotide sequence: TGTGCCAGCAGTCCCGCGGAATCAGCGGCTCTCTACGAGCAGTACTTC. This gives the protein CASSPAESAALYEQYF.

This sequence joins TRBV7-3 and TRBJ1-2, with TRBD1 identical over 10 bases. V was clipped by 4 bases and J by 2 bases; unmatched bases: 1. The CDR3 loop spans 14 amino acids. Germline V lookup: CDR1 SGHTA, CDR2 FQGTGA. In nucleotides, the CDR3 is TGTGCCAGCAGCTCGGGACAGGGGAACTATGGCTACACCTTC. Translating it yields CASSSGQGNYGYTF.

The chain employs TRBV3-1 (or the pseudogene TRBV3-2) and TRBJ1-6; no clear D gene. Germline CDR1 is LGHDT and CDR2 is YNNKEL (reference sequence). The CDR3 is 16 amino acids. Trimming removed 0 bases from V and 0 bases from J, with 6 bases in between. CDR3 bases: TGTGCCAGCAGCCAAGAGCGAGTCTCCTATAATTCACCCCTCCACTTT. Translation gives CASSQERVSYNSPLHF.

The chain carries TRBV5-1 and TRBJ1-1; 9 bases match TRBD1. The CDR3 consists of 17 residues. Trimming at V came to 3 bases and at J to 6 bases, leaving 15 bases not matched to a gene. In germline, CDR1 is SGHRS, CDR2 YFSETQ. The CDR3 sequence is CASSSTRDRAELAEAFF. The CDR3 DNA is TGCGCCAGCAGCTCTACCCGGGACAGGGCGGAATTGGCTGAAGCTTTCTTT.